This T cell receptor (beta chain) was found in a study of T-cell reconstitution after alpha-beta-depleted transplantation in children. The V and J ends lost 5 bases and 11 bases respectively, with 9 bases between them. Per the germline V gene, CDR1 is LGHDT and CDR2 is YNNKEL (reference sequence). The CDR3 loop spans 11 amino acids. Unique molecular identifiers were built into the TCRbeta library. TCRdb re-called the PCR reads through MiXCR, storing one row per CDR3 protein. The profile shows some 200,000 distinct CDR3 sequences, under 13% of them singletons. This clonotype was seen many times. The antigen is not known. General study points: In some patients, recipient T cells and intrathymic progenitors surviving conditioning explained high day-60 diversity. Counts and diversity of T cells one year after transplant came mostly from newly produced T cells.

The chain is built from TRBV3-1 and TRBJ1-4, with D possibly being TRBD1 (6 bases). The source of this sequence is a child younger than two with acute myeloid leukemia, due to receive a stem cell transplant. This specimen was PBMCs, taken before TCRalphabeta/CD19-depleted stem cell transplant. The CDR3 DNA sequence: TGTGCCAGCAGCACAGGACAGAAACTGTTTTTT. This translates into CASSTGQKLFF.